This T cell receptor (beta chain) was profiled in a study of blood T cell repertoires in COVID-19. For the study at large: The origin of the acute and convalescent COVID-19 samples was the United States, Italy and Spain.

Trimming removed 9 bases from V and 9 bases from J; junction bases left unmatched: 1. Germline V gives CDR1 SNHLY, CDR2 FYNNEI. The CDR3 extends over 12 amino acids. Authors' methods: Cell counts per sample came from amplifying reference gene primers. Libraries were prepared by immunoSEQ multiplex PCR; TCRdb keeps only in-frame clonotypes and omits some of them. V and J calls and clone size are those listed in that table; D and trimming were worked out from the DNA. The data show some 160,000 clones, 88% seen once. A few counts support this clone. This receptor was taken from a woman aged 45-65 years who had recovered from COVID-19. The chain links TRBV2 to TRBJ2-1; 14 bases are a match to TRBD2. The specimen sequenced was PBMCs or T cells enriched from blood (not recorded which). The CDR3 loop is CARGLAGGEQFF. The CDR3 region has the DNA TGTGCCAGAGGACTAGCGGGGGGTGAGCAGTTCTTC.